Following are 31 T cell receptor beta chains from one sample sequenced in a study of blood T cell repertoires in COVID-19. Sequenced by immunoSEQ multiplex PCR; TCRdb stores in-frame clones only, minus some. The table has a few hundred thousand clones, roughly nine tenths seen once. The specimen sequenced was PBMCs or T cells enriched from blood (not recorded which). These TCRs come from a man aged 25 to 40 who had recovered from COVID-19.

This chain joins TRBV2 and TRBJ2-4, with 7 nucleotides matching TRBD1. Germline CDR1 is SNHLY and CDR2 is FYNNEI. This CDR3 region has 16 residues. The V gene end was trimmed by 8 bases and the J gene end by 1 base; junction bases not matched to a gene: 11. The CDR3 loop reads CASGTGTVKAKNIQYF. In DNA form, the CDR3 reads TGTGCCAGCGGAACCGGGACAGTAAAGGCCAAAAACATTCAGTACTTC.

The chain is built from TRBV28 and TRBJ1-5, with D maybe TRBD1 (5 bases). Trimming pared 3 bases from V and 7 bases from J, leaving 16 bases between. Per the germline V gene, CDR1 is MDHEN and CDR2 is SYDVKM. The CDR3 contains 15 residues. CDR3 nucleotide sequence: TGTGCCAGCAGTTTTGGGCAGGGTAGATGGCAGCCCCAGCATTTT. Translated, it gives CASSFGQGRWQPQHF.

This chain uses TRBV6-5 with TRBJ1-2; maybe TRBD1 (6 bases). The germline V gene has CDR1 MNHEY and CDR2 SVGAGI. The V gene lost 2 bases and the J gene lost 6 bases, with 10 bases spanning the gap. CDR3 length: 13 residues. CDR3 region: CASSYLGADGYTF. CDR3 bases: TGTGCCAGCAGTTACCTGGGGGCCGATGGCTACACCTTC.

The chain joins TRBV7-6 to TRBJ1-2; 9 nucleotides agree with TRBD1. This CDR3 is built from 16 residues. The junction had 8 bases not matched to a gene; V was cut back by 0 bases and J by 6 bases. Germline V gives CDR1 SGHVS, CDR2 FNYEAQ. The CDR3 here is CASSLALGQGSHGYTF. DNA of the CDR3: TGTGCCAGCAGCTTAGCATTGGGACAGGGATCCCATGGCTACACCTTC.

The chain links TRBV30 to TRBJ1-5, with D unclear. V lost 1 base to trimming and J lost 4 bases, with 11 bases between them. The germline CDR1 and CDR2 sequences are GTSNPN and SVGIG (reference sequence). The length of the CDR3 is 14 residues. The CDR3: CAWSGTAANQPQHF. The CDR3 coding sequence is TGTGCCTGGAGTGGAACAGCGGCAAATCAGCCCCAGCATTTT.

V is TRBV5-1 and J is TRBJ1-4, with 9 positions matching TRBD1. CDR1 and CDR2 (germline): SGHRS, YFSETQ. The CDR3 has 16 residues. V was clipped by 3 bases and J by 5 bases; unmatched bases: 8. The CDR3 loop reads CASSSIQGAGNEKLFF. In DNA form, the CDR3 reads TGCGCCAGCAGCTCGATACAGGGGGCGGGAAATGAAAAACTGTTTTTT.

This clone was recorded a few times. This chain uses TRBV10-2 with TRBJ2-3, with TRBD2 as a possible D gene (5 bases). The CDR3 covers 15 residues. Germline V gene lookup returns CDR1 WSHSY and CDR2 SAAADI. V was cut by 2 bases and J by 0 bases, with 9 bases left in between. The DNA of the CDR3 is TGCGCCAGCAGTGAGGGACTTCCTAGCACAGATACGCAGTATTTT. It encodes CASSEGLPSTDTQYF.

The chain has TRBV30 and TRBJ2-1; 12 bases map to TRBD2. CDR1 is GTSNPN and CDR2 is SVGIG in the germline V gene (reference sequence). J gave up 8 bases and V 1 base, and 9 bases lay outside the gene matches. This CDR3 is 16 amino acids long. For the CDR3, the DNA is TGTGCCTGGAGTGCTTGGACTAGCGGGGCGCGGGATGAGCAGTTCTTC. The encoded protein is CAWSAWTSGARDEQFF.

On this clone itself: This sample also contains other DNA sequences that code for the same CDR3. The chain combines TRBV29-1 with TRBJ2-7, with 9 bases that match TRBD1. The CDR3 has 12 residues. The germline V gene encodes CDR1 SQVTM and CDR2 ANQGSEA. With V trimmed by 6 bases and J by 5 bases, 5 bases remained unmatched. The CDR3 sequence: CSVNRGPNEQYF. The CDR3, as DNA: TGCAGCGTCAACAGGGGGCCTAACGAGCAGTACTTC.

This chain's CDR3 is CASSSPAGETQYF. For the CDR3, the DNA is TGTGCCAGCAGTTCCCCAGCGGGAGAGACCCAGTACTTC. The chain combines TRBV2 with TRBJ2-5; weak D call: TRBD2 (6 bases). CDR1 is SNHLY, CDR2 FYNNEI, per germline. The CDR3 is 13 residues long. Trimming took 5 bases from V and 4 from J, leaving 11 bases between them.

The sample holds a few counts of this clone. The chain combines TRBV3-1 (or the pseudogene TRBV3-2) with TRBJ1-6; 7 bases match TRBD1. CDR1 and CDR2 from the germline V gene are LGHDT and YNNKEL (reference sequence). The CDR3 is 14 residues long. With 6 bases clipped from V and 3 bases from J, the junction kept 2 bases outside the gene matches. The CDR3, as DNA: TGTGCCAGCAGGGACAGGCTCTATAATTCACCCCTCCACTTT. Translation gives CASRDRLYNSPLHF.

The V and J genes are TRBV5-1 and TRBJ2-5; the match to TRBD2 covers 8 bases. The germline V gene has CDR1 SGHRS and CDR2 YFSETQ. V shed 2 bases, J shed 8 bases, and the junction held 8 bases outside the gene matches. CDR3 length equals 14 residues. The CDR3 protein is CASSFEAGGRTQYF. The DNA for the CDR3 is TGCGCCAGCAGCTTTGAGGCGGGAGGACGAACCCAGTACTTC.

The chain couples TRBV24-1 to TRBJ2-5; D may be TRBD1 (8 bases). Trimming shortened V by 2 bases and J by 9 bases, and 18 bases separated the two germline ends. This CDR3 spans 15 amino acids. Germline V gene lookup returns CDR1 KGHDR and CDR2 SFDVKD. The CDR3 DNA follows: TGTGCCACCAGTGATTCTACAGGGGGAGGGAGGCCCCAGTACTTC. Its translation: CATSDSTGGGRPQYF.

This clone was recorded many times. The chain is built from TRBV28 and TRBJ2-7, with a possible D match to TRBD1 (7 bases). There are 13 residues in the CDR3. The germline V and J ends were trimmed by 0 bases and 6 bases, with 9 bases remaining between them. Germline lookup yields CDR1 MDHEN and CDR2 SYDVKM. The CDR3 DNA sequence: TGTGCCAGCAGTTTATGGCAGGGGGGCGAGCAGTACTTC. As protein: CASSLWQGGEQYF.

The chain employs TRBV3-1 (or the pseudogene TRBV3-2) and TRBJ2-6; D is uncertain. V was shortened by 4 bases and J by 0 bases, with 16 bases between the two germline ends. The CDR3 loop spans 18 amino acids. CDR1 is LGHDT, CDR2 YNNKEL, per germline (reference sequence). CDR3 in amino acids: CASSPPLVLSSGANVLTF. CDR3 DNA sequence: TGTGCCAGCAGCCCCCCCTTGGTTCTCAGCTCTGGGGCCAACGTCCTGACTTTC.

This clone was observed a single time. V and J are TRBV5-4 and TRBJ1-2; 8 bases align to TRBD1. V dropped 4 bases and J dropped 4; count of bases not matched to a gene: 9. CDR1 SGHNT and CDR2 YYREEE come from the germline V gene (reference sequence). CDR3 length: 15 residues. CDR3 DNA: TGTGCCAGCAGCCTGGGACAGGCGACTTTCTATGGCTACACCTTC. This codes for CASSLGQATFYGYTF.

V is TRBV18 and J is TRBJ1-1; tentatively, D is TRBD1 (6 bases). Germline CDR1 reads KGHSH; CDR2 reads LQKENI. The CDR3 covers 15 residues. V lost 6 bases, J lost 0 bases, and 14 bases lay in between. The chain's CDR3 is CASSPRQDLNTEAFF. The CDR3 bases are TGTGCCAGCTCGCCAAGACAGGATTTGAACACTGAAGCTTTCTTT.

This clone came up once. The CDR3 protein is CASSWGVDTEAFF. The CDR3 DNA follows: TGTGCCAGCAGTTGGGGGGTGGACACTGAAGCTTTCTTT. The chain recombines TRBV6-5 with TRBJ1-1, with a weak D call TRBD1 (5 bases). Trimming took 4 bases from V and 3 from J, leaving 9 bases between them. Germline lookup yields CDR1 MNHEY and CDR2 SVGAGI. This CDR3 spans 13 amino acids.

The chain uses TRBV7-9 and TRBJ2-3; no firm D call. Trimming cost V 2 bases and J 1 base, with 7 bases left between them. The CDR3 totals 14 residues. CDR1 and CDR2 from the germline V gene are SEHNR and FQNEAQ (reference sequence). This CDR3 is CASSLSTGTDTQYF. The CDR3 DNA reads as TGTGCCAGCAGCTTATCAACGGGCACAGATACGCAGTATTTT.

This chain joins TRBV9 and TRBJ2-7, with a possible D match to TRBD2 (7 bases). Germline V CDR1 and CDR2: SGDLS, YYNGEE. This CDR3 has 15 amino acids. Trimming shortened V by 7 bases and J by 4 bases, and 21 bases separated the two germline ends. This chain's CDR3 is CASGPWGAGEYEQYF. CDR3 nucleotides: TGTGCCAGCGGACCCTGGGGGGCGGGAGAGTACGAGCAGTACTTC.

The count of this clone is one. The rearrangement joins TRBV4-1 to TRBJ2-1, with 7 bases matching TRBD2. Germline values: CDR1 MGHRA, CDR2 YSYEKL. The CDR3 covers 16 residues. The V gene end was trimmed by 3 bases and the J gene end by 3 bases; junction bases not matched to a gene: 8. The CDR3 region is CASSHTGLLDYNEQFF. CDR3 nucleotides: TGCGCCAGCAGCCACACGGGACTACTCGACTACAATGAGCAGTTCTTC.

The V gene is TRBV6-1, the J gene TRBJ1-5; D is undetermined. Trimming removed 2 bases from V and 3 bases from J, with 14 bases in between. Germline V gene sequence: CDR1 MNHNS, CDR2 SASEGT. This CDR3 has 16 amino acids. CDR3 amino acids: CASSEWSHPFNQPQHF. The CDR3 DNA reads as TGTGCCAGCAGTGAATGGAGTCACCCGTTCAATCAGCCCCAGCATTTT.

This clone appeared once. The V call is TRBV12-5, the J call TRBJ1-2; 7 positions agree with TRBD1. Per the germline V gene, CDR1 is LGHNT and CDR2 is FRNRAP. V lost 4 bases and J lost 0; bases outside the gene matches: 20. The CDR3 spans 20 residues. CDR3 in amino acids: CASGWIIKWTGPETNYGYTF. Here the CDR3 DNA reads TGTGCTAGTGGTTGGATCATTAAGTGGACAGGACCAGAGACTAACTATGGCTACACCTTC.

This clone was recorded once. This chain joins TRBV24-1 and TRBJ2-3; D is ambiguous. The V end lost 0 bases, the J end lost 3 bases, and 3 bases lay between the germline ends. This CDR3 has 13 amino acids. The germline V gene has CDR1 KGHDR and CDR2 SFDVKD. The CDR3 DNA reads as TGTGCCACCAGTGATTTGCGGACAGATACGCAGTATTTT. This gives the protein CATSDLRTDTQYF.

The chain employs TRBV10-3 and TRBJ2-1; TRBD1 aligns across 9 bases. The CDR3 covers 16 residues. Trimming removed 2 bases from V and 8 bases from J; junction bases left unmatched: 10. Germline values: CDR1 ENHRY, CDR2 SYGVKD. The CDR3 DNA is TGTGCCATCAGTGAGGGGGTGGGACAGGGTCAGGATGAGCAGTTCTTC. Translated, it gives CAISEGVGQGQDEQFF.

The rearrangement uses TRBV5-1 and TRBJ1-4, with 9 bases lining up with TRBD1. The CDR3 length is 14 residues. V was clipped by 3 bases and J by 8 bases; unmatched bases: 5. CDR1 is SGHRS, CDR2 YFSETQ, per germline. The CDR3 loop is CASSSGQGLEKLFF. DNA of the CDR3: TGCGCCAGCAGCTCGGGACAGGGATTGGAAAAACTGTTTTTT.

The CDR3 bases are TGCGCCAGCAGCTCCGGACAGGGGGAAGAGCCCCAGCATTTT. Amino acid sequence: CASSSGQGEEPQHF. The chain has TRBV5-1 and TRBJ1-5; 10 bases map to TRBD1. Looked up from germline, CDR1 is SGHRS and CDR2 is YFSETQ. CDR3 length: 14 residues. J lost 8 bases, V lost 3 bases, and 5 bases had no gene match.

The gene calls are TRBV30 and TRBJ2-5; tentatively, D is TRBD2 (6 bases). V was pared by 6 bases and J by 5 bases, with 13 bases between. CDR3 size: 12 residues. CDR1 GTSNPN and CDR2 SVGIG come from the germline V gene (reference sequence). Here the CDR3 reads CACEEAGETQYF. DNA of the CDR3: TGTGCCTGCGAGGAGGCGGGGGAGACCCAGTACTTC.

This chain uses TRBV5-1 with TRBJ2-3; 14 bases agree with TRBD2. This CDR3 spans 16 amino acids. V shed 4 bases and J 2 bases; nucleotides not matched to a gene: 3. Germline loops: CDR1 SGHRS, CDR2 YFSETQ. The CDR3 DNA follows: TGCGCCAGCAGCCAGGGACTAGCGGGAGTCACAGATACGCAGTATTTT. Translated: CASSQGLAGVTDTQYF.

This chain joins TRBV19 and TRBJ1-1; D is perhaps TRBD1 (6 bases). There are 14 residues in the CDR3. V was trimmed by 6 bases and J by 4 bases, leaving 15 bases between them. Per the germline V gene, CDR1 is LNHDA and CDR2 is SQIVND (reference sequence). CDR3 sequence: CASSIGGSGTEAFF. The CDR3 coding sequence is TGTGCCAGTAGCATTGGGGGCTCTGGCACTGAAGCTTTCTTT. The full variable domain, rest sourced from reference TRBV19 and TRBJ1-1, is DGGITQSPKYLFRKEGQNVTLSCEQNLNHDAMYWYRQDPGQGLRLIYYSQIVNDFQKGDIAEGYSVSREKKESFPLTVTSAQKNPTAFYLCASSIGGSGTEAFFGQGTRLTVV.

The genes are TRBV6-1 and TRBJ1-2, with D tentatively TRBD1 (5 bases). V lost 3 bases and J 4 bases, leaving 12 bases between the germline ends. The CDR3 consists of 14 residues. Germline CDR1 and CDR2: MNHNS and SASEGT. CDR3 region: CASSEVTAFYGYTF. The CDR3 bases are TGTGCCAGCAGTGAGGTGACAGCCTTCTATGGCTACACCTTC.